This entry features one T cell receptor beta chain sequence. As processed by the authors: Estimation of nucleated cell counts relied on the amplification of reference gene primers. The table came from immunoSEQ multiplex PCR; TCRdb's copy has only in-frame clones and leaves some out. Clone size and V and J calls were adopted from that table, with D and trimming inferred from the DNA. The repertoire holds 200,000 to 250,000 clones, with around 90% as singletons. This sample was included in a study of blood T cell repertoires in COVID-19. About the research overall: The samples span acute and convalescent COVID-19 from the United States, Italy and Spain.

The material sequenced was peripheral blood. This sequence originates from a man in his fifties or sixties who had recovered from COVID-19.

The CDR3 DNA sequence: TGTGCCAGCAGTGACAATTTCGAGCGGAGGAATGGTACAGATACGCAGTATTTT. Residues: CASSDNFERRNGTDTQYF. The chain links TRBV6-4 to TRBJ2-3; weak D call: TRBD2 (5 bases). Trimming took off 2 bases at V and 3 bases at J, with 21 bases between the two ends. The CDR3 consists of 18 residues. From germline, CDR1 is MRHNA and CDR2 SNTAGT.